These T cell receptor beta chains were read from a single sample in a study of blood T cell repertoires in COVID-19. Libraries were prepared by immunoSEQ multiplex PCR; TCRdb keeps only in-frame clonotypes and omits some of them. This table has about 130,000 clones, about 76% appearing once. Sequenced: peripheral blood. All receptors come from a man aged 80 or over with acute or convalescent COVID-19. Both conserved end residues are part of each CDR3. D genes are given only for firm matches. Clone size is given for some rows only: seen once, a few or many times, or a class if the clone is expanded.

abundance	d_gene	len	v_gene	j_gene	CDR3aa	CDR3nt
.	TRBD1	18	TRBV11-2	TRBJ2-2	CASSLDWPQGARTGELFF	TGTGCCAGCAGCTTAGATTGGCCCCAGGGGGCGCGTACCGGGGAGCTGTTTTTT
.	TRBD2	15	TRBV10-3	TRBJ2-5	CAISGVGGGMETQYF	TGTGCCATCAGTGGAGTCGGCGGGGGGATGGAGACCCAGTACTTC
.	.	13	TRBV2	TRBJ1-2	CASAQNPLYGYTF	TGTGCCAGCGCCCAAAACCCCCTATATGGCTACACCTTC
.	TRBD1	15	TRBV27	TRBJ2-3	CASSSGQGPTDTQYF	TGTGCCAGCAGTTCGGGACAGGGGCCCACAGATACGCAGTATTTT
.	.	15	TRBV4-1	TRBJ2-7	CASSQVAQTPYEQYF	TGCGCCAGCAGCCAAGTAGCCCAAACACCCTACGAGCAGTACTTC
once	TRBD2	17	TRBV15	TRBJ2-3	CATSRTLGGEGADTQYF	TGTGCCACCAGCAGAACACTTGGGGGGGAAGGGGCAGATACGCAGTATTTT
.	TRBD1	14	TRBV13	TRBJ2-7	CASSLPGQGYEQYF	TGTGCCAGCAGCTTGCCGGGACAGGGATACGAGCAGTACTTC
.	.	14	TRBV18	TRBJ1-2	CASSSGQGNYGYTF	TGTGCCAGCTCCTCGGGGCAGGGGAACTATGGCTACACCTTC
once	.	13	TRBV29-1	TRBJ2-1	CSVGRGPVNEQFF	TGCAGCGTTGGGCGGGGGCCAGTCAATGAGCAGTTCTTC
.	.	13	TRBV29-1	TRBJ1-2	CSVRMTGQYGYTF	TGCAGCGTTCGAATGACAGGACAGTATGGCTACACCTTC